Listed below are T cell receptor beta chains from one sample, sequenced in a study of blood T cells in healthy people across ages. TCRdb fed the 5' RACE reads into MiXCR, producing one record per CDR3 protein. The repertoire holds around 780,000 distinct CDR3 sequences, with about 56% as singletons. The sample consisted of blood. All receptors derive from a man in his forties or fifties in good health. The CDR3 runs from the conserved cysteine through the conserved F or W. D genes are given only for firm matches. The size of a clone is reported for some rows only, either as once, few or many, or as a class for expanded clones.

cdr3_aa | cdr3_nt | clone_size | d_call | j_call | v_call
CASSVGSASRAGDTQYF | TGTGCCAGCAGCGTAGGAAGCGCTAGCAGAGCTGGGGATACGCAGTATTTT | few | . | TRBJ2-3 | TRBV9
CASSLGTIGYGYTF | TGTGCCAGCAGTTTGGGCACCATCGGCTATGGCTACACCTTC | once | . | TRBJ1-2 | TRBV12-3/TRBV12-4
CASSPDSPRDYGYTF | TGTGCCAGCAGTCCAGACAGCCCCCGGGACTATGGCTACACCTTC | . | . | TRBJ1-2 | TRBV7-2
CRALAGDTQYF | TGCAGGGCCCTAGCGGGAGATACGCAGTATTTT | many | TRBD2 | TRBJ2-3 | TRBV20-1
CAGSFGRERSPLHF | TGTGCCGGCAGTTTTGGCAGGGAGAGGTCACCCCTCCACTTT | . | . | TRBJ1-6 | TRBV12-3/TRBV12-4
CASSSRDRGSNIQYF | TGTGCCAGCAGTAGCCGGGACAGGGGCTCTAACATTCAGTACTTC | few | TRBD1 | TRBJ2-4 | TRBV28
CASSFGPVIQETQYF | TGCGCCAGCAGCTTCGGTCCGGTGATCCAAGAGACCCAGTACTTC | . | . | TRBJ2-5 | TRBV5-1
CASSLNPGRQSYNEQFF | TGTGCCAGCAGCTTAAACCCCGGGAGACAGTCCTACAATGAGCAGTTCTTC | . | . | TRBJ2-1 | TRBV7-6
CASSPRTGVGNQPQHF | TGTGCCAGCAGTCCCAGGACAGGGGTTGGCAATCAGCCCCAGCATTTT | . | TRBD1 | TRBJ1-5 | TRBV6-2/TRBV6-3
CASSQDRQNFNSPLHF | TGTGCCAGCAGCCAAGATCGGCAGAATTTCAATTCACCCCTCCACTTT | once | . | TRBJ1-6 | TRBV3-1
CASSFTSGANVLTF | TGTGCCAGCAGCTTTACCTCTGGGGCCAACGTCCTGACTTTC | many | . | TRBJ2-6 | TRBV7-2
CASSPGRSPLSGANVLTF | TGTGCCAGCAGTCCGGGACGTTCCCCACTGAGCGGGGCCAACGTCCTGACTTTC | . | . | TRBJ2-6 | TRBV6-1
CASSFGPFGRPGANVLTF | TGTGCCAGCAGTTTTGGGCCGTTCGGTCGCCCTGGGGCCAACGTCCTGACTTTC | . | . | TRBJ2-6 | TRBV28
CASSAGTGIQPQHF | TGTGCCAGCAGCGCCGGGACAGGGATACAGCCCCAGCATTTT | few | TRBD1 | TRBJ1-5 | TRBV9
CASSLFLAGGYNEQFF | TGTGCCAGCAGCTTGTTTCTAGCGGGGGGCTACAATGAGCAGTTCTTC | . | TRBD2 | TRBJ2-1 | TRBV7-3
CATSDSTAYEQYF | TGTGCCACCAGTGATTCCACGGCCTACGAGCAGTACTTC | . | . | TRBJ2-7 | TRBV24-1
CASSYHRGTYEQYF | TGTGCCAGCAGCTACCACAGGGGTACCTACGAGCAGTACTTC | . | TRBD1 | TRBJ2-7 | TRBV11-3
CASSQTGAPYEQYF | TGTGCCAGCAGTCAGACAGGCGCTCCCTACGAGCAGTACTTC | . | . | TRBJ2-7 | TRBV27
CASKESGANVLTF | TGTGCCAGTAAGGAGTCTGGGGCCAACGTCCTGACTTTC | . | . | TRBJ2-6 | TRBV13
CASSLKRVSPDEQYF | TGTGCCAGCAGCCTCAAAAGAGTGTCCCCGGACGAGCAGTACTTC | few | . | TRBJ2-7 | TRBV12-3/TRBV12-4
CASSKARRARTDTQYF | TGTGCCAGCAGCAAAGCGAGGCGGGCGCGCACAGATACGCAGTATTTT | . | . | TRBJ2-3 | TRBV21-1
CASSLEGTADYGYTF | TGTGCCAGCAGCTTAGAGGGGACAGCAGACTATGGCTACACCTTC | . | TRBD1 | TRBJ1-2 | TRBV7-9
CASNPDSFEAFF | TGTGCCAGCAATCCTGACAGCTTTGAAGCTTTCTTT | . | . | TRBJ1-1 | TRBV6-2/TRBV6-3
CASSLIGQGRYEQYF | TGTGCCAGCAGCTTAATTGGACAGGGAAGATACGAGCAGTACTTC | many | TRBD1 | TRBJ2-7 | TRBV7-2
CAILRDQGDTQYF | TGTGCCATCCTTCGGGATCAGGGAGATACGCAGTATTTT | . | . | TRBJ2-3 | TRBV10-3
CASSFGTANTEAFF | TGTGCCAGCAGTTTCGGGACGGCGAACACTGAAGCTTTCTTT | . | . | TRBJ1-1 | TRBV6-5
CASSLNLAEQYF | TGTGCCAGCAGTTTAAATCTTGCTGAGCAGTACTTC | . | . | TRBJ2-5 | TRBV27
CASRYLLSGSSYEQYF | TGCGCCAGCAGGTACCTTCTTAGCGGGAGCTCCTACGAGCAGTACTTC | . | TRBD2 | TRBJ2-7 | TRBV5-1
CASSLWDSNSGANVLTF | TGTGCCAGCAGCTTATGGGACAGTAACTCTGGGGCCAACGTCCTGACTTTC | . | TRBD1 | TRBJ2-6 | TRBV7-3
CASSQDSAFSTDTQYF | TGTGCCAGCAGCCAAGACTCGGCCTTCTCCACAGATACGCAGTATTTT | . | . | TRBJ2-3 | TRBV14
CASSWQTIQETQYF | TGCGCCAGCAGCTGGCAGACAATCCAAGAGACCCAGTACTTC | few | . | TRBJ2-5 | TRBV5-1
CPSRREWRDTQYF | TGCCCCAGTAGGAGAGAGTGGAGAGATACGCAGTATTTT | . | . | TRBJ2-3 | TRBV5-1